This T cell receptor beta chain was recorded in a study of cytomegalovirus exposure and HLA in healthy donors. Comments on this clone: Its antigen is as yet unknown.

Only in-frame clones appear in the TCRdb table, and some are missing; sequencing was by immunoSEQ multiplex PCR. This table holds 150,000 to 200,000 clones, around four fifths found once. The germline V gene encodes CDR1 SNHLY and CDR2 FYNNEI. The V end lost 3 bases, the J end lost 0 bases, and 19 bases lay between the germline ends. The CDR3 runs 18 residues. Study-wide findings and caveats: In a later analysis, first-cohort TCR clusters were found to tend to co-occur in the 120 or so validation repertoires.

The chain links TRBV2 to TRBJ2-3; TRBD2 is a possible D gene (5 bases). This clonotype originated in a man aged 25-40 years in good health and CMV-seropositive. The sample comprised PBMCs. CDR3 loop: CASSDSDADSDSTDTQYF. The CDR3 coding sequence is TGTGCCAGCAGTGACTCCGACGCGGACTCGGATAGCACAGATACGCAGTATTTT. Using reference TRBV2 and TRBJ2-3 for the parts outside the CDR3, the full variable domain is EPEVTQTPSHQVTQMGQEVILRCVPISNHLYFYWYRQILGQKVEFLVSFYNNEISEKSEIFDDQFSVERPDGSNFTLKIRSTKLEDSAMYFCASSDSDADSDSTDTQYFGPGTRLTVL.